This record covers a single T cell receptor (beta chain). In the study's own analysis: Counts of nucleated cells, estimated from reference gene primer amplification, were obtained. Data came from immunoSEQ multiplex PCR; TCRdb stores just in-frame clones and leaves some out. Clone size and the V and J calls come from that table; the DNA yielded D and trimming. The data contain fewer than 110,000 clones, about four fifths of them singletons. The CDR3 extends over 15 amino acids. Germline loops: CDR1 MNHEY, CDR2 SMNVEV (reference sequence). The ends were cut back, 1 base at V and 0 bases at J, with 9 bases in the middle. This specimen belongs to a study of blood T cell repertoires in COVID-19. Study background: The samples span acute and convalescent COVID-19 from the United States, Italy and Spain. PBMCs, B-cell-depleted T cells, or T cells were the source of the cDNA or gDNA that made up the material.

The V gene is TRBV27, the J gene TRBJ1-2; D gene uncertain. The sample consisted of peripheral blood. The clonotype comes from a human donor in a cohort sampled during active COVID-19. In nucleotides, the CDR3 is TGTGCCAGCAGTTTATTGGGCACTTCTAACTATGGCTACACCTTC. Amino acids: CASSLLGTSNYGYTF.